This TCR beta chain was recorded in a study of T cells expressing NK-cell markers (dated by TCRdb to the early 2020s). For context, the study as a whole: TCR beta-chain repertoires were profiled in sorted CD3+CD56+NKG2C+, CD3+CD56+NKG2C- and CD3+CD56-NKG2C+ T-cell subsets from several donors. All eight donors whose samples were sequenced were randomly selected healthy volunteers, three of them men and five women. Seven of the eight sequenced donors were HCMV-seropositive and one was HCMV-seronegative. Illumina HiSeq 2000/2500, MiSeq or NextSeq was used to sequence libraries as 2 x 150 bp reads.

General findings and caveats noted by the study authors: In a handful of donors, the dominant CD3+CD56+NKG2C+ clonotypes were among the top 10 CD8+ clonotypes and accounted for about 1.0-7.5% of CD8+ T cells. Those dominant clonotypes were again the most abundant among CD3+CD56-NKG2C+ cells in a handful of donors, at about 28.3-60.1%. Whether the expanded NKG2C-expressing T cell clones were specific for HCMV antigens was left unclear.

TCRdb records Illumina HiSeq 2000 as the sequencer. 5'RACE template switching, by which a universal primer site and unique molecular identifiers were added, was used to make TCR beta cDNA libraries. cDNA synthesis was primed from the TCR beta constant segment and was followed by two successive PCR amplification steps. Turning to the authors' computational methods: Reads were demultiplexed and grouped by UMI with MIGEC, and clonotypes were assembled and quantified with MiTCR. Only TCR cDNA sequences supported by at least two reads were kept to exclude erroneous sequences. Downstream repertoire analysis used the tcR package, and clonotypes were matched across fractions by CDR3 nucleotide sequence plus V segment. VDJmatch was used to annotate antigen specificity against VDJdb, with one amino acid substitution allowed in CDR3. Reprocessed by TCRdb, the reads give a single entry per CDR3 protein sequence, without DNA. The V and J calls were not made by the authors but by TCRdb's processing. In this sample's table one finds 300,000 to 500,000 distinct CDR3 sequences. The ten most abundant clones make up roughly a tenth of the sample.

To determine HCMV serostatus, a commercial ELISA kit was used to detect HCMV-specific IgG in serum. Ficoll density gradient centrifugation was used to isolate peripheral blood mononuclear cells from blood. The CDR3 runs 16 amino acids, cysteine and phenylalanine included. No coding sequence is recorded. CDR1 and CDR2 were assigned from the germline V gene as SGHAT and FQNNGV. About this clonotype itself: This clone's antigen is unknown.

The sequence joins TRBV11-2 to TRBJ2-3; TCRdb names TRBD2, which stays unverified in the absence of DNA. Material: blood T cells: a sorted CD56 or NKG2C T cell subset, CD4+ or CD8+ T cells, or bulk PBMC T cells (not recorded which). The TCR sequence derives from a woman aged 50 to 60 in good health. Donor details come from another sample of the same person, matched by shared clones. CDR3 reads: CASSSRRDSSTDTQYF.